A single sample is the source of the 17 T cell receptor beta chains below, sequenced in a study of beta chain bispecific antibodies for T cell cancers. Their antigens are not known. Study-wide results and limits: Normal T cells contributed less of the targeted TRBV signal than the leukemia cells did.

TCRdb recomputed calls from the 5' RACE reads with MiXCR, one row per CDR3 protein. This table holds about 8,800 distinct CDR3 sequences, 2% to 2.5% found once. Expansion lasted 2 to 4 days, with either anti-CD3 antibody OKT3 or CD3/CD28 beads. The sample consisted of T cells from a healthy donor cultured with Jurkat leukemia cells, taken from a culture containing an anti-CD19 bispecific antibody. The receptors originated from a human donor in good health. Some clones in this sample may be carry-over from other donors' samples.

This clonotype was found many times. V usage is TRBV20-1 and J usage is TRBJ2-1, with D unclear. The V gene's germline CDR1 is DFQATT and CDR2 SNEGSKA (reference sequence). This CDR3 spans 15 amino acids. With 1 base removed from V and 0 bases from J, the gap between germline ends came to 10 bases. The CDR3 region is CSARGSWSSYNEQFF. CDR3 nucleotide sequence: TGCAGTGCTAGAGGGAGCTGGAGCTCCTACAATGAGCAGTTCTTC.

This clonotype has at least ten counts. This chain links TRBV28 with TRBJ2-1; D may match TRBD1 or TRBD2 (6 bases each). The CDR3 has 13 amino acids. Germline CDR1 is MDHEN and CDR2 is SYDVKM. Trimming removed 5 bases from V and 9 bases from J, with 14 bases in between. The CDR3 protein is CASSLTGRGEQFF. The CDR3 nucleotides read TGTGCCAGCAGTCTCACAGGGCGGGGTGAGCAGTTCTTC.

This clonotype has a count of ten or more. The chain uses TRBV18 and TRBJ2-5, with a weak D call TRBD1 (6 bases). The CDR3 loop spans 15 amino acids. V lost 2 bases, J lost 4 bases, and 14 bases lay in between. Germline V CDR1 and CDR2: KGHSH, LQKENI. Written as DNA, the CDR3 is TGTGCCAGCTCACCAGCTCAGGGACATCGAGAGACCCAGTACTTC. It translates to CASSPAQGHRETQYF.

In its sample, this clonotype was seen many times. This chain connects TRBV20-1 to TRBJ2-1; the match to TRBD1 covers 8 bases. J was trimmed by 4 bases and V by 3 bases; bases with no gene match: 8. Per the germline V gene, CDR1 is DFQATT and CDR2 is SNEGSKA (reference sequence). This CDR3 has 15 amino acids. In DNA form, the CDR3 reads TGCAGTGCTAGCGACCGGGACAGGTTTTACAATGAGCAGTTCTTC. Translated, it gives CSASDRDRFYNEQFF.

This clonotype has at least ten counts. The chain carries TRBV10-3 and TRBJ2-1; 10 bases match TRBD2. The V and J ends lost 0 bases and 6 bases, in that order; junction bases with no gene match: 8. Germline CDR1 is ENHRY and CDR2 is SYGVKD. The CDR3 is 17 residues long. The CDR3 reads CAISESKRGGLGNEQFF. The CDR3 DNA reads as TGTGCCATCAGTGAGTCAAAGCGGGGGGGCCTCGGCAATGAGCAGTTCTTC.

This clonotype was seen repeatedly, ten times or more. The chain couples TRBV5-5 to TRBJ2-3, with 7 positions matching TRBD2. The germline V gene has CDR1 SGHKS and CDR2 YYEKEE (reference sequence). The CDR3 sequence is 17 residues long. J lost 2 bases, V lost 3 bases, and 12 bases had no gene match. CDR3: CASSYLGTIIITDTQYF. The CDR3, as DNA: TGTGCCAGCAGCTACCTAGGGACTATCATAATCACAGATACGCAGTATTTT.

The sample holds many counts of this clonotype. The V gene is TRBV7-8, the J gene TRBJ1-1; D might be TRBD1 (6 bases). Germline CDR1 SGHVS, CDR2 FQNEAQ. The CDR3 is 13 residues long. The ends were cut back, 4 bases at V and 11 bases at J, with 17 bases in the middle. In nucleotides, the CDR3 is TGTGCCAGCAGCTCACCAACAGGGTCGGCGGCTTTCTTT. Amino acid sequence: CASSSPTGSAAFF.

This clonotype has a count of ten or more. V and J are TRBV3-1 and TRBJ2-7, with TRBD2 identical over 11 bases. Germline V gives CDR1 LGHDT, CDR2 YNNKEL (reference sequence). The CDR3 is 16 residues long. With V trimmed by 0 bases and J by 5 bases, 6 bases remained unmatched. In DNA form, the CDR3 reads TGTGCCAGCAGCCAAGATAGCGGGGGGGCGATAAACGAGCAGTACTTC. It codes for CASSQDSGGAINEQYF.

This clonotype was counted many times. This chain links TRBV6-5 with TRBJ1-5; D remains unclear. This CDR3 has 13 residues. The V gene's germline CDR1 is MNHEY and CDR2 SVGAGI. With 2 bases removed from V and 4 bases from J, the gap between germline ends came to 6 bases. CDR3 sequence: CASSYGENQPQHF. For the CDR3, the DNA is TGTGCCAGCAGTTACGGGGAAAATCAGCCCCAGCATTTT.

This clonotype was observed many times. This chain links TRBV7-2 with TRBJ2-3, with TRBD2 matching over 8 bases. Looked up from germline, CDR1 is SGHTA and CDR2 is FQGNSA. V shed 5 bases and J 6 bases; nucleotides not matched to a gene: 13. CDR3 length: 16 residues. CDR3 sequence: CASSASFAGGRDTQYF. The CDR3 nucleotides are TGTGCCAGCAGCGCCAGTTTTGCGGGGGGCCGTGATACGCAGTATTTT.

The table lists this clonotype with many counts. The genes are TRBV14 and TRBJ1-6; D gene unclear. From germline, CDR1 is SGHDN and CDR2 FVKESK. V dropped 3 bases and J dropped 6 bases, with 9 bases sitting between them. The CDR3 consists of 14 residues. The CDR3 DNA reads TGTGCCAGCAGCCAGGCCCTACCTAATTCACCCCTCCACTTT. It encodes CASSQALPNSPLHF.

There are many counts of this clonotype. The chain is built from TRBV10-2 and TRBJ2-5; TRBD2 aligns across 9 bases. The CDR3 is made up of 16 amino acids. From germline, CDR1 is WSHSY and CDR2 SAAADI. The V segment lost 5 bases and the J segment 5 bases; nucleotides outside the gene matches: 12. CDR3 sequence: CASSLGLAGLRETQYF. CDR3 DNA: TGCGCCAGCAGTTTGGGGCTAGCGGGGTTACGGGAGACCCAGTACTTC.

This clonotype was seen ten or more times. The chain carries TRBV5-1 and TRBJ2-7, with D uncertain. The CDR3 contains 12 residues. The germline V and J ends were trimmed by 1 base and 5 bases, with 7 bases remaining between them. Germline V CDR1 and CDR2: SGHRS, YFSETQ. CDR3 region: CASSLNGHEQYF. CDR3 nucleotides: TGCGCCAGCAGCTTGAACGGCCACGAGCAGTACTTC.

This clonotype was seen many times. In nucleotides, the CDR3 is TGTGCCAGTCTGGACAGTAAAGAAGTTAAAGAGACCCAGTACTTC. Its translation: CASLDSKEVKETQYF. The genes are TRBV28 and TRBJ2-5; TRBD1 is a possible D gene (6 bases). Germline V lookup: CDR1 MDHEN, CDR2 SYDVKM. The length of the CDR3 is 15 residues. Deletions cut 9 bases from V and 3 bases from J, with 20 bases between.

The sample holds many counts of this clonotype. The rearrangement uses TRBV4-2 and TRBJ1-2; 7 bases match TRBD1. The ends lost 5 bases at V and 2 bases at J; junction bases unmatched: 11. This CDR3 is built from 16 residues. CDR1 is LGHNA, CDR2 YNFKEQ, per germline. This CDR3 reads CASSDWTGQLNYGYTF. DNA for the CDR3: TGTGCCAGCAGCGATTGGACAGGCCAACTAAACTATGGCTACACCTTC.

This clonotype was detected ten times or more. The genes are TRBV7-6 and TRBJ2-7; D gene uncertain. This CDR3 is 12 amino acids long. CDR1 is SGHVS, CDR2 FNYEAQ, per germline. Trimming left V 5 bases short and J 6 bases short, with 11 bases between. In DNA, the CDR3 is TGTGCCAGCAGCCCGGCCGGTCTCGAGCAGTACTTC. Protein product: CASSPAGLEQYF. The entire variable domain, with the rest obtained from reference TRBV7-6 and TRBJ2-7, is as follows: GAGVSQSPRYKVTKRGQDVALRCDPISGHVSLYWYRQALGQGPEFLTYFNYEAQQDKSGLPNDRFSAERPEGSISTLTIQRTEQRDSAMYRCASSPAGLEQYFGPGTRLTVT.

This clonotype was counted ten times or more. The chain has TRBV6-5 and TRBJ1-6; no clear D gene. The CDR3 contains 15 residues. Trimming cost V 5 bases and J 7 bases, with 15 bases left between them. CDR1 is MNHEY, CDR2 SVGAGI, per germline. The CDR3 here is CASSMDSPGNSPLHF. CDR3 DNA: TGTGCCAGCAGTATGGACTCCCCGGGGAATTCACCCCTCCACTTT.